This T cell receptor (beta chain) was profiled in a study of T cells in Graves' hyperthyroidism and ophthalmopathy. Across the study: Before any treatment, at initial diagnosis, peripheral blood was collected.

An approximately 10 ml volume of fresh peripheral blood provided the PBMCs. The length of the CDR3 is 13 residues. Germline CDR1 SGHVS, CDR2 FNYEAQ. V gave up 0 bases and J gave up 14 bases, with 14 bases separating them. Amplification of TCR beta CDR3 regions was performed using RNA transcripts as template. Carried out on the TCR CDR3, a first-round RT-PCR used the HTBI primer set. TCRdb re-analysed the multiplex PCR reads in MiXCR, keeping a single row per CDR3 protein. The sample contains some 300,000 distinct CDR3 sequences, 10% to 15% of which appear only once. This TCR came from a woman aged 25 to 39 with Graves' hyperthyroidism that later progressed to Graves' ophthalmopathy. Sequencing used blood. The genes are TRBV7-6 and TRBJ2-1; TRBD2 is a possible D gene (6 bases). This CDR3 reads CASSLALGGPEFF. The CDR3 bases are TGTGCCAGCAGCTTAGCCCTTGGAGGGCCGGAGTTCTTC.